What follows are 9 T cell receptor beta chains derived from one specimen sequenced in a study of early T cells in non-severe SARS-CoV-2 infection. TCRdb called the 5' RACE reads again in MiXCR, with one record for every CDR3 protein. The repertoire consists of under 70,000 distinct CDR3 sequences, with 10% to 15% occurring once and the leading ten covering about 5%. Sequencing used whole blood. The origin of the receptors is an adult who was a healthcare worker with PCR-confirmed SARS-CoV-2 infection or an uninfected control (not recorded which).

This chain connects TRBV7-6 to TRBJ2-7, with D possibly matching TRBD2 (6 bases). CDR3 length: 15 amino acids. The V gene's germline CDR1 is SGHVS and CDR2 FNYEAQ. V dropped 1 base and J dropped 3 bases, with 13 bases sitting between them. Written as DNA, the CDR3 is TGTGCCAGCAGCTTAGGAGGCGGGGATTACTACGAGCAGTACTTC. It yields the protein CASSLGGGDYYEQYF.

This clonotype is deemed large. V gene TRBV6-5 combines with J gene TRBJ1-4; weak D call: TRBD1 (6 bases). The CDR3 is made up of 17 amino acids. The germline V and J ends were trimmed by 5 bases and 7 bases, with 23 bases remaining between them. Per germline, CDR1 MNHEY and CDR2 SVGAGI. CDR3 loop: CASSQGTSGLYGEKLFF. In DNA, the CDR3 is TGTGCCAGCAGTCAGGGGACGTCGGGGCTTTACGGTGAAAAACTGTTTTTT.

This clonotype has a count of ten or more. The gene calls are TRBV5-4 and TRBJ2-1; no firm D call. The V end lost 0 bases, the J end lost 0 bases, and 10 bases lay between the germline ends. CDR3 length: 16 residues. CDR1 SGHNT and CDR2 YYREEE come from the germline V gene (reference sequence). The CDR3 bases are TGTGCCAGCAGCTTGGGCGGACGGTCCTCCTACAATGAGCAGTTCTTC. Translating it yields CASSLGGRSSYNEQFF.

This clonotype has ten or more counts. The J gene is TRBJ2-3, the V gene TRBV11-2, with 7 bases lining up with TRBD2. The CDR3 length is 15 residues. V was clipped by 6 bases and J by 7 bases; unmatched bases: 13. Germline V lookup: CDR1 SGHAT, CDR2 FQNNGV. The CDR3 region is CASSRLGGSANTQYF. The DNA of the CDR3 is TGTGCCAGCAGTCGACTGGGCGGGAGTGCAAATACGCAGTATTTT.

The chain couples TRBV9 to TRBJ2-2, with TRBD2 matching over 9 bases. J was trimmed by 0 bases and V by 1 base; bases with no gene match: 7. This CDR3 comprises 18 residues. The germline gives CDR1 SGDLS, CDR2 YYNGEE. The CDR3 DNA reads as TGTGCCAGCAGCGTAACTGTGGCGGGAGGGGCGAACACCGGGGAGCTGTTTTTT. The encoded protein is CASSVTVAGGANTGELFF. Filled out from reference TRBV9 and TRBJ2-2, the complete variable domain reads DSGVTQTPKHLITATGQRVTLRCSPRSGDLSVYWYQQSLDQGLQFLIQYYNGEERAKGNILERFSAQQFPDLHSELNLSSLELGDSALYFCASSVTVAGGANTGELFFGEGSRLTVL.

The rearrangement joins TRBV12-3 or TRBV12-4 to TRBJ2-3; 9 positions agree with TRBD2. V was clipped by 6 bases and J by 0 bases; unmatched bases: 4. The CDR3 length is 15 residues. The CDR3 coding sequence is TGTGCCAGCAGCTCTAGCGGGGAAAGCACAGATACGCAGTATTTT. It codes for CASSSSGESTDTQYF.

The chain links TRBV3-1 to TRBJ2-7; D not certain. V was trimmed by 2 bases and J by 5 bases, leaving 13 bases between them. The CDR3 contains 14 residues. Germline lookup yields CDR1 LGHDT and CDR2 YNNKEL (reference sequence). The CDR3: CASSQTSLEDEQYF. CDR3 nucleotides: TGTGCCAGCAGCCAAACCTCATTAGAAGACGAGCAGTACTTC.

The V gene is TRBV5-1, the J gene TRBJ1-1; 9 nucleotides align to TRBD1. Germline CDR1 reads SGHRS; CDR2 reads YFSETQ. V lost 4 bases, J lost 0 bases, and 7 bases stayed unmatched. This CDR3 spans 16 amino acids. CDR3 residues: CASSAGQGTVNTEAFF. The CDR3 DNA sequence: TGCGCCAGCAGCGCGGGACAGGGCACCGTGAACACTGAAGCTTTCTTT.

This clonotype was seen a few times. The chain carries TRBV27 and TRBJ1-5, with 7 bases identical to TRBD1. CDR3 length: 16 residues. Losses at the gene ends were 5 bases for V and 4 bases for J; bases not matched to a gene: 11. Germline V lookup: CDR1 MNHEY, CDR2 SMNVEV (reference sequence). The CDR3 DNA reads as TGTGCCAGCAGTGAGTACGGGAGGGGGCCTAATCAGCCCCAGCATTTT. This codes for CASSEYGRGPNQPQHF.